The 20 T cell receptor beta chains below all came from one sample that was sequenced in a study of siplizumab effects on memory and regulatory T cells. Generated by immunoSEQ multiplex PCR, the TCRdb table keeps only in-frame clones and is missing some. The sample holds over 95,000 clones, over 85% seen once. Sequencing was done on a sample of non-Treg CD4+ T cells sorted from blood. The receptors originated from a human donor in good health.

CDR3 protein: CASSQDPRNTEAFF. The CDR3 region has the DNA TGCGCCAGCAGCCAAGATCCGAGGAACACTGAAGCTTTCTTT. The genes are TRBV4-3 and TRBJ1-1; D remains ambiguous. Trimming pared 0 bases from V and 1 base from J, leaving 6 bases between. The germline V gene encodes CDR1 LGHNA and CDR2 YSLEER. The CDR3 is 14 amino acids.

The rearrangement uses TRBV5-1 and TRBJ1-4, with TRBD1 as a possible D gene (5 bases). The CDR3 totals 15 residues. The ends were cut back, 4 bases at V and 1 base at J, with 11 bases in the middle. CDR1 is SGHRS, CDR2 YFSETQ, per germline. In DNA form, the CDR3 reads TGCGCCAGCAGCCGGGGACGGGGAACTAATGAAAAACTGTTTTTT. Translated: CASSRGRGTNEKLFF. Together with reference TRBV5-1 and TRBJ1-4, the CDR3 gives the full variable domain: KAGVTQTPRYLIKTRGQQVTLSCSPISGHRSVSWYQQTPGQGLQFLFEYFSETQRNKGNFPGRFSGRQFSNSRSEMNVSTLELGDSALYLCASSRGRGTNEKLFFGSGTQLSVL.

This clone has just one count. CDR3 sequence (DNA): TGTGCCAGCAGCTACGGGACTCAGAACACCGGGGAGCTGTTTTTT. Translation gives CASSYGTQNTGELFF. V and J are TRBV7-2 and TRBJ2-2, with D possibly matching TRBD2 (6 bases). Looked up from germline, CDR1 is SGHTA and CDR2 is FQGNSA. The CDR3 is 15 residues long. V was clipped by 4 bases and J by 1 base, with 10 bases between them.

The genes are TRBV7-3 and TRBJ2-1, with 10 bases fitting TRBD2. Looked up from germline, CDR1 is SGHTA and CDR2 is FQGTGA. The V gene end was trimmed by 4 bases and the J gene end by 7 bases; junction bases not matched to a gene: 4. This CDR3 has 14 amino acids. CDR3 residues: CASSSPGLANEQFF. CDR3 nucleotide sequence: TGTGCCAGCAGCTCACCGGGACTAGCGAATGAGCAGTTCTTC.

The chain is built from TRBV28 and TRBJ1-5; the D gene is possibly TRBD1 (5 bases). Per the germline V gene, CDR1 is MDHEN and CDR2 is SYDVKM. The ends were cut back, 1 base at V and 4 bases at J, with 23 bases in the middle. The CDR3 runs to 19 residues. The DNA of the CDR3 is TGTGCCAGCAGTTTATCAAGCGCCAGGAGTGGGGCACAAAATCAGCCCCAGCATTTT. It specifies CASSLSSARSGAQNQPQHF.

The rearrangement links TRBV10-1 to TRBJ2-1; D call uncertain. Trimming took off 3 bases at V and 7 bases at J, with 7 bases between the two ends. The CDR3 totals 12 residues. Germline V gene lookup returns CDR1 WNHNN and CDR2 SYGVQD (reference sequence). The CDR3: CASSDSPNEQFF. In DNA form, the CDR3 reads TGCGCCAGCAGTGACTCCCCTAATGAGCAGTTCTTC.

The chain uses TRBV10-3 and TRBJ2-2; TRBD1 matches 7 bases. The V segment lost 6 bases and the J segment 3 bases; nucleotides outside the gene matches: 4. Germline loops: CDR1 ENHRY, CDR2 SYGVKD. The CDR3 sequence is 14 residues long. The CDR3 reads CAIRPGQDTGELFF. CDR3 DNA sequence: TGTGCCATCAGACCCGGACAGGACACCGGGGAGCTGTTTTTT.

The V gene is TRBV9, the J gene TRBJ1-1, with 12 bases fitting TRBD1. The germline CDR1 and CDR2 sequences are SGDLS and YYNGEE. This CDR3 is 14 amino acids long. The junction had 5 bases not matched to a gene; V was cut back by 4 bases and J by 7 bases. In DNA form, the CDR3 reads TGTGCCAGCAGCCTGGGGGACAGGGGGCGTGAAGCTTTCTTT. Translation gives CASSLGDRGREAFF.

In this sample, this clone turned up once. The rearrangement uses TRBV7-9 and TRBJ2-2; 11 nucleotides align to TRBD2. V shed 4 bases and J 1 base; nucleotides not matched to a gene: 5. There are 17 residues in the CDR3. Germline V gene data show CDR1 as SEHNR and CDR2 as FQNEAQ (reference sequence). The CDR3 spells CASSYRLAGKNTGELFF. The CDR3, as DNA: TGTGCCAGCAGCTACAGACTAGCGGGGAAGAACACCGGGGAGCTGTTTTTT.

V and J are TRBV5-1 and TRBJ1-4, with unresolved D. V was trimmed by 6 bases and J by 5 bases, leaving 17 bases between them. This CDR3 region has 15 residues. CDR1 and CDR2 from the germline V gene are SGHRS and YFSETQ. The CDR3 DNA reads as TGCGCCAGCACCAGTGAGGGCAGTAGGAATGAAAAACTGTTTTTT. Amino acids: CASTSEGSRNEKLFF.

The rearrangement uses TRBV2 and TRBJ2-3, with D possibly being TRBD1 (6 bases). Germline CDR1 SNHLY, CDR2 FYNNEI. The V end was cut by 1 base, the J end by 0 bases, with 8 bases between. The CDR3 contains 15 residues. In DNA form, the CDR3 reads TGTGCCAGCAGTGAAGGGGGGCCGAGCACAGATACGCAGTATTTT. It encodes CASSEGGPSTDTQYF.

The chain combines TRBV18 with TRBJ1-5; 10 bases are shared with TRBD1. CDR1 is KGHSH, CDR2 LQKENI, per germline. This CDR3 has 17 residues. Trimming at V came to 2 bases and at J to 1 base, leaving 5 bases not matched to a gene. Written as DNA, the CDR3 is TGTGCCAGCTCACCATTAGGGACAGGGGAGAGCAATCAGCCCCAGCATTTT. This translates into CASSPLGTGESNQPQHF.

V gene TRBV19 combines with J gene TRBJ2-1; no clear D gene. The CDR3 is 15 amino acids. Germline V gene data show CDR1 as LNHDA and CDR2 as SQIVND (reference sequence). The ends were cut back, 9 bases at V and 0 bases at J, with 15 bases in the middle. CDR3 nucleotide sequence: TGTGCCAGCACTGCCGAGAAGAGCTCCTACAATGAGCAGTTCTTC. Translation: CASTAEKSSYNEQFF.

To note about this clone: One end of the junction varies from germline; a read error may be responsible. The chain is built from TRBV6-5 and TRBJ2-1; the match to TRBD2 covers 7 bases. Germline CDR1 reads MNHEY; CDR2 reads SVGAGI. The CDR3 has 13 residues. The CDR3 nucleotides are TGTGCGAGCAGCTTTACTAGCGTCAATGAGCAGTTCTTC. This gives the protein CASSFTSVNEQFF.

In this sample, this clone turned up once. The rearrangement uses TRBV5-1 and TRBJ2-5, with unresolved D. CDR1 is SGHRS, CDR2 YFSETQ, per germline. V shed 1 base and J shed 2 bases, with 6 bases lying between them. This CDR3 spans 13 amino acids. Written as DNA, the CDR3 is TGCGCCAGCAGCTTGCAACTACAAGAGACCCAGTACTTC. Its protein is CASSLQLQETQYF.

The chain uses TRBV4-2 and TRBJ2-7; 12 nucleotides match TRBD2. The length of the CDR3 is 14 residues. J gave up 5 bases and V 4 bases, and 3 bases lay outside the gene matches. Looked up from germline, CDR1 is LGHNA and CDR2 is YNFKEQ. CDR3 nucleotide sequence: TGTGCCAGCAGCCTGACTAGCGGGGGCCACGAGCAGTACTTC. Translated: CASSLTSGGHEQYF.

The J gene is TRBJ2-2, the V gene TRBV9; TRBD2 matches at 11 bases. J lost 4 bases, V lost 4 bases, and 6 bases had no gene match. Germline lookup yields CDR1 SGDLS and CDR2 YYNGEE. CDR3 length: 16 amino acids. As DNA, the CDR3 is TGTGCCAGCAGCCGGACTAGCGGGTCGAGCACCGGGGAGCTGTTTTTT. This codes for CASSRTSGSSTGELFF.

The chain employs TRBV6-5 and TRBJ1-4; the D gene is possibly TRBD1 (6 bases). CDR1 is MNHEY and CDR2 is SVGAGI in the germline V gene. The V end lost 10 bases, the J end lost 7 bases, and 16 bases lay between the germline ends. CDR3 length equals 13 residues. This CDR3 is CATSDRIGEKLFF. CDR3 in DNA: TGTGCCACCTCGGACAGAATCGGTGAAAAACTGTTTTTT.

The V and J genes are TRBV9 and TRBJ1-6, with D hard to call. V was cut by 0 bases and J by 5 bases, with 9 bases left in between. Germline V gene sequence: CDR1 SGDLS, CDR2 YYNGEE. The CDR3 is 15 residues long. CDR3 in DNA: TGTGCCAGCAGCGTAGCTAGCGGCAATAATTCACCCCTCCACTTT. Protein sequence: CASSVASGNNSPLHF.

V is TRBV30 and J is TRBJ1-2; D unresolved. The germline V and J ends were trimmed by 4 bases and 7 bases, with 10 bases remaining between them. Germline CDR1 is GTSNPN and CDR2 is SVGIG (reference sequence). This CDR3 region has 11 residues. CDR3 bases: TGTGCCTGGACCTATAATGCTGGCTACACCTTC. Translating gives CAWTYNAGYTF. Variable domain in full (rest from reference TRBV30 and TRBJ1-2): SQTIHQWPATLVQPVGSPLSLECTVEGTSNPNLYWYRQAAGRGLQLLFYSVGIGQISSEVPQNLSASRPQDRQFILSSKKLLLSDSGFYLCAWTYNAGYTFGSGTRLTVV.